This is a list of T cell receptor beta chains from one sample in a study of T cells in Graves' hyperthyroidism and ophthalmopathy. A single record per CDR3 protein comes from TCRdb applying MiXCR to the multiplex PCR reads. The top ten clones hold approximately 25% of a sample with about 550,000 distinct CDR3 sequences, around 21% of them seen once. Sequenced input: blood. These receptors were taken from a man younger than 35 with Graves' hyperthyroidism. Each CDR3 is given with its conserved first and last residue. A D gene is named only where the DNA matches it firmly. Not every row has a clone size; where given, it reads once, few, many or a size class.

V	D	J	size	CDR3	DNA
TRBV2	TRBD1	TRBJ2-5	many	CASTGGREGTQYF	TGTGCCAGCACAGGGGGCCGGGAAGGGACCCAGTACTTC
TRBV20-1	-	TRBJ2-5	many	CSARDIASDVQTQYF	TGCAGTGCTAGAGATATAGCTAGCGACGTACAGACCCAGTACTTC
TRBV12-3/TRBV12-4	-	TRBJ1-3	many	CASSPDRFSGNTIYF	TGTGCCAGCAGTCCCGACAGGTTCTCTGGAAACACCATATATTTT
TRBV12-3/TRBV12-4	TRBD1	TRBJ1-5	many	CASSSGQGYSNQPQHF	TGTGCCAGCAGTTCCGGACAGGGCTATAGCAATCAGCCCCAGCATTTT
TRBV20-1	-	TRBJ1-1	few	CSAPQGNTEAFF	TGCAGTGCTCCCCAGGGAAACACTGAAGCTTTCTTT
TRBV7-3	TRBD1	TRBJ1-2	once	CASSLTGTDDGYTF	TGTGCCAGCAGCTTAACTGGGACAGATGATGGCTACACCTTC
TRBV10-3	-	TRBJ2-7	-	CAIRATYEQYF	TGTGCCATCAGGGCTACCTACGAGCAGTACTTC
TRBV19	TRBD1	TRBJ1-5	few	CASSILWTEPQGGNQPQHF	TGTGCCAGTAGTATTCTTTGGACGGAACCGCAGGGGGGCAATCAGCCCCAGCATTTT
TRBV18	-	TRBJ2-2	few	CASSPLQGQNTGELFF	TGTGCCAGCTCACCTCTACAGGGTCAGAACACCGGGGAGCTGTTTTTT
TRBV30	-	TRBJ1-1	-	CAWSVQGIRTEAFF	TGTGCCTGGAGTGTACAAGGAATCAGGACTGAAGCTTTCTTT
TRBV6-5	-	TRBJ2-7	many	CASSRGPRDEQYF	TGTGCCAGCTCCCGGGGGCCCCGTGACGAGCAGTACTTC
TRBV6-2/TRBV6-3	TRBD1	TRBJ1-2	-	CASSFHRDRGRGGYTF	TGTGCCAGCAGTTTCCACCGGGACAGGGGGCGTGGAGGCTACACCTTC
TRBV12-3/TRBV12-4	-	TRBJ1-6	many	CASSLGGGQTPLHF	TGTGCCAGCAGTTTGGGCGGGGGACAAACACCCCTCCACTTT
TRBV28	-	TRBJ2-7	few	CVSVDPTRGYEQYF	TGTGTCAGCGTAGACCCTACCAGGGGCTACGAGCAGTACTTC
TRBV24-1	-	TRBJ1-1	many	CATSDLPRVPIVSPILNTEAFF	TGTGCCACCAGTGATTTGCCCCGCGTTCCGATAGTGAGCCCAATTTTAAACACTGAAGCTTTCTTT
TRBV11-3	-	TRBJ2-4	-	CASSLSQNIQYF	TGTGCCAGCAGCTTATCCCAAAACATTCAGTACTTC
TRBV6-1	TRBD1	TRBJ1-1	many	CASSDTRQGLNTEAFF	TGTGCCAGCAGTGATACCCGACAGGGATTGAACACTGAAGCTTTCTTT
TRBV7-8	-	TRBJ2-7	-	CASSWGSEQYF	TGTGCCAGCAGCTGGGGTAGCGAGCAGTACTTC
TRBV3-1	-	TRBJ1-1	-	CASTRGPMNTEAFF	TGTGCCAGCACCAGGGGACCGATGAACACTGAAGCTTTCTTT
TRBV11-2	TRBD1	TRBJ2-5	many	CASSHRTGGQQETQYF	TGTGCCAGCAGCCACCGGACAGGGGGCCAGCAAGAGACCCAGTACTTC
TRBV7-9	TRBD1	TRBJ1-1	many	CASSDRTGMRPEAFF	TGTGCCAGCAGCGACCGGACAGGGATGAGGCCTGAAGCTTTCTTT
TRBV20-1	TRBD1	TRBJ1-5	-	CSARDLGTGRNQPQHF	TGCAGTGCTAGAGATCTAGGGACAGGCCGCAATCAGCCCCAGCATTTT
TRBV2	-	TRBJ2-7	-	CASSETPLSYEQYF	TGTGCCAGCAGTGAGACACCACTATCCTACGAGCAGTACTTC
TRBV15	TRBD2	TRBJ2-2	-	CATSRDDGGRFTGELFF	TGTGCCACCAGCAGAGATGACGGCGGGAGGTTTACCGGGGAGCTGTTTTTT
TRBV6-1	-	TRBJ2-2	-	CASSEAGRITGELFF	TGTGCCAGCAGTGAAGCGGGACGTATTACCGGGGAGCTGTTTTTT
TRBV7-2	-	TRBJ1-2	-	CASGRHPKDGYTF	TGTGCCAGCGGCCGACACCCAAAGGACGGCTACACCTTC
TRBV3-1	-	TRBJ2-5	-	CASSQVTEWETQYF	TGTGCCAGCAGCCAAGTGACGGAGTGGGAGACCCAGTACTTC
TRBV9	-	TRBJ2-2	many	CASSSRAGTGELFF	TGTGCCAGCAGCTCACGGGCGGGCACCGGGGAGCTGTTTTTT
TRBV10-3	TRBD1	TRBJ1-2	-	CAISDGGQGNYGYTF	TGTGCCATCAGTGACGGGGGACAGGGGAACTATGGCTACACCTTC
TRBV12-3/TRBV12-4	-	TRBJ2-7	once	CASTTTSGTGTYEQYF	TGTGCCAGCACCACCACCTCCGGGACGGGAACCTACGAGCAGTACTTC
TRBV30	TRBD1	TRBJ2-2	many	CAWSVRGRNTGELFF	TGTGCCTGGAGTGTAAGGGGGCGTAACACCGGGGAGCTGTTTTTT
TRBV29-1	TRBD1	TRBJ2-7	many	CSVARGPYEQYF	TGCAGCGTTGCCAGGGGGCCCTACGAGCAGTACTTC
TRBV20-1	-	TRBJ1-1	many	CSARLSGADEAFF	TGCAGTGCTAGGCTGTCGGGGGCAGATGAAGCTTTCTTT
TRBV20-1	-	TRBJ2-7	many	CSSGKSSYEQYF	TGCAGTTCGGGGAAGAGCTCCTACGAGCAGTACTTC
TRBV2	-	TRBJ2-7	many	CASNRASYEQYF	TGTGCCAGCAACCGAGCCAGCTACGAGCAGTACTTC
TRBV7-9	-	TRBJ1-1	-	CASSETGPNTEAFF	TGTGCCAGCAGCGAGACAGGCCCGAACACTGAAGCTTTCTTT
TRBV20-1	TRBD1	TRBJ1-1	many	CSARTGLGTEAFF	TGCAGTGCCCGGACAGGGTTGGGCACTGAAGCTTTCTTT
TRBV12-3/TRBV12-4	TRBD1	TRBJ2-4	-	CASSLQGAPRNIQYF	TGTGCCAGCAGCCTGCAGGGGGCCCCCCGGAACATTCAGTACTTC
TRBV27	TRBD2	TRBJ2-7	-	CASALAGTSDYEQYF	TGTGCCAGCGCCCTCGCCGGGACTAGCGATTACGAGCAGTACTTC
TRBV24-1	-	TRBJ2-7	few	CATGEGATYHYEQYF	TGTGCCACCGGTGAGGGCGCCACTTACCACTACGAGCAGTACTTC
TRBV19	TRBD1	TRBJ1-1	many	CASSITGGANTEAFF	TGTGCCAGTAGTATCACAGGGGGGGCGAACACTGAAGCTTTCTTT
TRBV29-1	TRBD2	TRBJ2-7	-	CSPRTSDNSYEQYF	TGCAGCCCCCGGACTAGCGACAACTCCTACGAGCAGTACTTC
TRBV12-3/TRBV12-4	-	TRBJ2-2	many	CASTPGVGANTGELFF	TGTGCCAGCACTCCAGGGGTGGGCGCGAACACCGGGGAGCTGTTTTTT
TRBV19	-	TRBJ1-2	many	CASSAHRQSPGYTF	TGTGCCAGTAGTGCCCACCGACAGTCTCCTGGCTACACCTTC
TRBV20-1	TRBD2	TRBJ2-5	-	CSARDGLAGGHYQETQYF	TGCAGTGCTAGAGATGGCCTAGCGGGGGGGCATTACCAAGAGACCCAGTACTTC